These 30 T cell receptor beta chains came from one sample sequenced in a study of CD8 T cells in ankylosing spondylitis. Antigens of these TCRs are unknown. MiXCR, applied by TCRdb to the 5' RACE reads, yields one record per CDR3 protein. Of 400,000 or so distinct CDR3 sequences listed, approximately 26% were seen once; the top ten hold 0.89%. The study's findings and limits: A motif in TCR beta, a set of about 8 highly homologous variants, appeared characteristic of ankylosing spondylitis blood.

The sample consisted of blood, either unsorted or a sorted T cell fraction (not recorded which). The receptors were gathered from a male donor with ankylosing spondylitis.

The genes are TRBV20-1 and TRBJ2-7; D assignment may be TRBD1 or TRBD2 (6 bases each). The V gene's germline CDR1 is DFQATT and CDR2 SNEGSKA (reference sequence). Trimming stripped 7 bases from V and 4 bases from J, with 17 bases between. The CDR3 runs to 13 residues. CDR3 nucleotides: TGCAGTGTCCCACAGGGAGGAAAGTACGAGCAGTACTTC. Its translation is CSVPQGGKYEQYF.

This clonotype was counted between two and nine times. The chain has TRBV9 and TRBJ2-1; 13 nucleotides line up with TRBD2. This CDR3 contains 16 residues. Germline CDR1 reads SGDLS; CDR2 reads YYNGEE. V trimming: 0 bases; J trimming: 5 bases; junction bases outside the gene matches: 2. The CDR3 reads CASSVAGTSGNNEQFF. The CDR3 nucleotides read TGTGCCAGCAGCGTAGCCGGGACTAGCGGGAACAATGAGCAGTTCTTC.

The chain has TRBV29-1 and TRBJ2-1, with TRBD1 matching over 9 bases. The CDR3 loop spans 13 amino acids. CDR1 and CDR2 (germline): SQVTM, ANQGSEA. Trimming cost V 2 bases and J 10 bases; bases outside gene matches: 6. CDR3 nucleotides: TGCAGCGTTGAACGGACAGGGGCTGGCGAGCAGTTCTTC. Protein: CSVERTGAGEQFF.

V gene TRBV5-1 combines with J gene TRBJ1-3; possibly TRBD1 for D (5 bases). CDR3 size: 16 residues. V lost 4 bases and J 0 bases, leaving 14 bases between the germline ends. CDR1 and CDR2 from the germline V gene are SGHRS and YFSETQ. The CDR3 loop is CASSRDGIDSGNTIYF. CDR3 bases: TGCGCCAGCAGCCGGGACGGAATAGACTCTGGAAACACCATATATTTT.

This clonotype was counted many times. This chain joins TRBV7-9 and TRBJ1-4, with D uncertain. Germline V gene sequence: CDR1 SEHNR, CDR2 FQNEAQ (reference sequence). The CDR3 totals 17 residues. The V gene lost 1 base and the J gene lost 5 bases, with 17 bases spanning the gap. This CDR3 is CASSLGMGFFENEKLFF. Written as DNA, the CDR3 is TGTGCCAGCAGCTTAGGCATGGGTTTCTTCGAGAATGAAAAACTGTTTTTT.

V and J are TRBV6-1 and TRBJ1-1, with no clear D. Germline values: CDR1 MNHNS, CDR2 SASEGT. Between the trimmed V and J ends, which lost 8 bases and 4 bases, there was a span of 17 bases. There are 14 residues in the CDR3. The CDR3 protein is CASPTPNGGTEAFF. The CDR3 nucleotides are TGTGCCAGCCCAACCCCCAACGGTGGCACTGAAGCTTTCTTT.

A few counts support this clonotype. The chain links TRBV3-1 to TRBJ2-7, with 10 bases lining up with TRBD1. CDR1 LGHDT and CDR2 YNNKEL come from the germline V gene (reference sequence). The CDR3 length is 15 residues. J was trimmed by 2 bases and V by 4 bases; bases with no gene match: 5. The CDR3 coding sequence is TGTGCCAGCAGCCCGCGGGACAGGGGTGCCTACGAGCAGTACTTC. This sequence encodes CASSPRDRGAYEQYF.

This chain uses TRBV5-1 with TRBJ1-1; 7 positions agree with TRBD1. This CDR3 spans 16 amino acids. Unmatched junction bases numbered 11, after V lost 3 bases and J lost 3 bases. Germline values: CDR1 SGHRS, CDR2 YFSETQ. The CDR3 reads CASSWGTDRVDTEAFF. The CDR3 coding sequence is TGCGCCAGCAGCTGGGGGACCGACAGGGTAGACACTGAAGCTTTCTTT.

In its sample, this clonotype was seen many times. V and J are TRBV3-1 and TRBJ2-7, with 8 bases matching TRBD2. This CDR3 spans 15 amino acids. The germline V gene encodes CDR1 LGHDT and CDR2 YNNKEL (reference sequence). V lost 1 base to trimming and J lost 2 bases; unmatched junction nucleotides: 4. The CDR3, as DNA: TGTGCCAGCAGCCAAGGCCTAGCGGGCACCTACGAGCAGTACGTC. Encoded protein: CASSQGLAGTYEQYV.

The V call is TRBV2, the J call TRBJ2-7; 9 nucleotides agree with TRBD1. The junction had 4 bases not matched to a gene; V was cut back by 7 bases and J by 3 bases. The germline V gene has CDR1 SNHLY and CDR2 FYNNEI. The CDR3 has 13 residues. The DNA for the CDR3 is TGTGCCAGCATACGGGACAGGGACTACGAGCAGTACTTC. Protein: CASIRDRDYEQYF.

This clonotype occurred a few times. J is TRBJ2-1 and V is TRBV4-2; 16 bases map to TRBD2. Germline assignment: CDR1 LGHNA and CDR2 YNFKEQ. The CDR3 contains 17 residues. With V trimmed by 3 bases and J by 8 bases, 7 bases remained unmatched. CDR3: CASSHTGTSGRDDEQFF. In DNA, the CDR3 is TGTGCCAGCAGCCACACAGGGACTAGCGGGAGGGATGATGAGCAGTTCTTC.

For the CDR3, the DNA is TGCGCCAGCAGCCGGGACACCTACTACGAGCAGTACTTC. Translated: CASSRDTYYEQYF. J is TRBJ2-7 and V is TRBV5-1, with D possibly matching TRBD1 (6 bases). The V gene's germline CDR1 is SGHRS and CDR2 YFSETQ. The CDR3 loop spans 13 amino acids. The germline V and J ends were trimmed by 4 bases and 3 bases, with 11 bases remaining between them.

This clonotype was counted many times. V is TRBV29-1 and J is TRBJ1-5, with TRBD1 matching over 7 bases. This CDR3 has 14 residues. CDR1 and CDR2 from the germline V gene are SQVTM and ANQGSEA. Unmatched junction bases numbered 4, after V lost 5 bases and J lost 0 bases. The CDR3 coding sequence is TGCAGCGTTTGGACAGGTCTTAGCAATCAGCCCCAGCATTTT. The encoded protein is CSVWTGLSNQPQHF.

The V gene is TRBV3-1, the J gene TRBJ2-5, with D maybe TRBD1 (6 bases). CDR3 length: 14 residues. The germline CDR1 and CDR2 sequences are LGHDT and YNNKEL (reference sequence). Deletions cut 6 bases from V and 10 bases from J, with 21 bases between. CDR3 loop: CASRPDRQVLDQYF. The CDR3 DNA follows: TGTGCCAGCAGACCCGACAGGCAAGTCCTCGACCAGTACTTC.

The chain has TRBV6-1 and TRBJ1-5, with D perhaps matching TRBD1 (5 bases). V shed 2 bases and J shed 2 bases, with 10 bases lying between them. The length of the CDR3 is 15 residues. Germline V gives CDR1 MNHNS, CDR2 SASEGT. CDR3 sequence (DNA): TGTGCCAGCAGTGAATATAGGGGTGGCAATCAGCCCCAGCATTTT. Its translation: CASSEYRGGNQPQHF.

This clonotype has a single count. The chain carries TRBV20-1 and TRBJ2-1; 8 bases are a match to TRBD2. V gave up 2 bases and J gave up 8 bases; unmatched junction bases: 8. Germline CDR1 DFQATT, CDR2 SNEGSKA (reference sequence). This CDR3 has 14 amino acids. The CDR3 sequence: CSARTAGGSYEQFF. Written as DNA, the CDR3 is TGCAGTGCTAGAACTGCGGGAGGAAGTTATGAGCAGTTCTTC.

This clonotype was seen only a few times. The rearrangement links TRBV6-6 to TRBJ2-7; TRBD2 agrees at 7 bases. The junction had 5 bases not matched to a gene; V was cut back by 2 bases and J by 7 bases. The CDR3 is 13 residues long. The germline gives CDR1 MNHNY, CDR2 SVGAGI (reference sequence). The CDR3 sequence is CASSYRREGEQYF. CDR3 bases: TGTGCCAGCAGTTACCGCAGGGAGGGGGAGCAGTACTTC.

This clonotype has more than one count but fewer than ten. The J gene is TRBJ2-1, the V gene TRBV29-1, with 7 bases lining up with TRBD1. CDR1 is SQVTM, CDR2 ANQGSEA, per germline. The CDR3 spans 13 residues. CDR3 coding DNA: TGCACCGCCCCAGGGACAGTCTACAATGAGCAGTTCTTC. Its protein product is CTAPGTVYNEQFF.

This clonotype showed up just a few times. The chain couples TRBV12-3 or TRBV12-4 to TRBJ1-5; D gene ambiguous. V shed 7 bases and J shed 4 bases, with 11 bases lying between them. This CDR3 is 13 amino acids long. The CDR3 protein is CASMFGENQPQHF. The CDR3 DNA follows: TGTGCCAGCATGTTCGGGGAAAATCAGCCCCAGCATTTT.

This chain connects TRBV24-1 to TRBJ2-1; 10 bases line up with TRBD2. CDR1 is KGHDR and CDR2 is SFDVKD in the germline V gene. V dropped 4 bases and J dropped 1; count of bases not matched to a gene: 3. The CDR3 runs 16 residues. CDR3 sequence: CATSDRSGRSYNEQFF. The CDR3 coding sequence is TGTGCCACCAGTGACCGTAGCGGGAGGTCCTACAATGAGCAGTTCTTC.

This clonotype came up a few times. V and J are TRBV15 and TRBJ2-1, with TRBD2 matching 13 bases. The J segment lost 8 bases and the V segment lost 5 bases, leaving 6 bases of the junction unmatched. Germline lookup yields CDR1 LNHNV and CDR2 YYDKDF (reference sequence). This CDR3 spans 15 amino acids. The CDR3 coding sequence is TGTGCCACCAGCGGCGGACTAGCGGGAGCGTATGAGCAGTTCTTC. It specifies CATSGGLAGAYEQFF. Supplemented by reference TRBV15 and TRBJ2-1, the full variable domain reads DAMVIQNPRYQVTQFGKPVTLSCSQTLNHNVMYWYQQKSSQAPKLLFHYYDKDFNNEADTPDNFQSRRPNTSFCFLDIRSPGLGDTAMYLCATSGGLAGAYEQFFGPGTRLTVL.

This clonotype was recorded a few times. V is TRBV25-1 and J is TRBJ1-4; D is undetermined. Trimming stripped 6 bases from V and 2 bases from J, with 13 bases between. The CDR3 totals 15 residues. Germline-derived CDR1 and CDR2 are MGHDK and SYGVNS. The CDR3 spells CASSVLATTNEKLFF. The DNA of the CDR3 is TGTGCCAGCAGCGTTCTCGCGACGACTAATGAAAAACTGTTTTTT.

The chain has TRBV5-1 and TRBJ2-2; perhaps TRBD1 as D (6 bases). The length of the CDR3 is 16 residues. V was shortened by 6 bases and J by 3 bases, with 18 bases between the two germline ends. Germline V gives CDR1 SGHRS, CDR2 YFSETQ. The CDR3 DNA reads TGCGCCAGCACCATGACAGGTCGGGTGGACACCGGGGAGCTGTTTTTT. Protein product: CASTMTGRVDTGELFF.

Only a few counts were recorded for this clonotype. The chain combines TRBV20-1 with TRBJ2-7; TRBD2 matches 7 bases. The CDR3 length is 13 residues. CDR1 DFQATT and CDR2 SNEGSKA come from the germline V gene (reference sequence). The V gene end was trimmed by 8 bases and the J gene end by 3 bases; junction bases not matched to a gene: 10. The CDR3, as DNA: TGCAGTCAAAATAGCGGGCCGAGCTACGAGCAGTACTTC. Amino acids: CSQNSGPSYEQYF.

V gene TRBV7-9 combines with J gene TRBJ2-1, with D possibly TRBD2 on 5 matching bases. CDR1 and CDR2 (germline): SEHNR, FQNEAQ (reference sequence). V dropped 8 bases and J dropped 8 bases, with 19 bases sitting between them. The CDR3 is 14 amino acids. The CDR3 DNA reads TGTGCCAGCTCCTCCCCACACGCTAGCTATGAGCAGTTCTTC. Translated, it gives CASSSPHASYEQFF.

The V gene is TRBV7-2, the J gene TRBJ2-5, with 7 positions matching TRBD2. The CDR3 contains 14 residues. V lost 5 bases, J lost 1 base, and 4 bases stayed unmatched. Germline V CDR1 and CDR2: SGHTA, FQGNSA. CDR3 protein: CASSPAGIQETQYF. In DNA, the CDR3 is TGTGCCAGCAGCCCAGCGGGGATCCAAGAGACCCAGTACTTC.

This clonotype has only a few counts. The rearrangement joins TRBV18 to TRBJ1-4; a weak D match, TRBD1 (6 bases). The CDR3 contains 15 residues. The germline V gene has CDR1 KGHSH and CDR2 LQKENI. Trimming took 6 bases from V and 11 from J, leaving 22 bases between them. CDR3: CASSRPGQDASKLFF. CDR3 in DNA: TGTGCCAGCTCTCGGCCGGGACAAGATGCGTCTAAACTGTTTTTT.

The V call is TRBV7-9, the J call TRBJ1-2; 10 bases line up with TRBD1. Germline assignment: CDR1 SEHNR and CDR2 FQNEAQ (reference sequence). V dropped 2 bases and J dropped 5; count of bases not matched to a gene: 11. The length of the CDR3 is 17 residues. The CDR3 DNA reads TGTGCCAGCAGCTTAAGGGGAACGGACAGGGGGAATTATGGCTACACCTTC. Its translation is CASSLRGTDRGNYGYTF.

The chain uses TRBV20-1 and TRBJ2-1; the match to TRBD2 covers 7 bases. Germline V gene lookup returns CDR1 DFQATT and CDR2 SNEGSKA (reference sequence). J lost 1 base, V lost 0 bases, and 9 bases had no gene match. The CDR3 is 17 amino acids. The CDR3 sequence: CSARDTGTKRSYNEQFF. CDR3 nucleotides: TGCAGTGCTAGAGATACCGGGACTAAGAGGTCCTACAATGAGCAGTTCTTC.

This clonotype was observed at least ten times. The J gene is TRBJ1-1, the V gene TRBV27; tentatively, D is TRBD1 (6 bases). This CDR3 is built from 13 residues. CDR1 and CDR2 from the germline V gene are MNHEY and SMNVEV (reference sequence). Trimming removed 2 bases from V and 7 bases from J, with 11 bases in between. CDR3 sequence: CASSLVGANEAFF. The DNA of the CDR3 is TGTGCCAGCAGTTTAGTGGGGGCGAATGAAGCTTTCTTT.